The clone carrying this T cell receptor beta chain appeared once. Its antigen is unknown. The sample is drawn from a study of radiotherapy plus CTLA-4 blockade in lung cancer. This table comes from immunoSEQ multiplex PCR, and its TCRdb copy is limited to in-frame clones, with some not included. Found here are roughly 42,000 clones, roughly 65% of them singletons; the top ten hold roughly 18%. Germline CDR1 reads LGHNA; CDR2 reads YSLEER. V shed 0 bases, J shed 1 base, and the junction held 3 bases outside the gene matches. The CDR3 loop spans 16 amino acids. Focal radiation and CTLA-4 blockade (ipilimumab) were tested in chemo-refractory metastatic non-small-cell lung cancer patients. General study results and limits: Increased serum interferon-beta after radiation also reportedly predicted response strongly. Some TCR clones had been derived from tumors. These clones expanded in peripheral blood after radiotherapy plus ipilimumab.

Material: peripheral blood, obtained from a patient treated with radiotherapy plus ipilimumab. The V and J genes are TRBV4-3 and TRBJ1-1; 9 bases map to TRBD1. The clonotype comes from a human donor with non-small cell lung cancer who had a partial response to radiotherapy plus ipilimumab. The CDR3 bases are TGCGCCAGCAGCCAAGATGCGACAGGGGGGAACACTGAAGCTTTCTTT. It specifies CASSQDATGGNTEAFF.